These T cell receptor beta chains were read from a single sample in a study of T cell changes during pregnancy in multiple sclerosis. Libraries were prepared by immunoSEQ multiplex PCR; TCRdb keeps only in-frame clonotypes and omits some of them. The repertoire holds tens of thousands of clones, with 80% to 95% as singletons. The starting material was peripheral blood, obtained in the third trimester of pregnancy. All receptors come from a female donor with multiple sclerosis, enrolled in a pregnancy study. The CDR3 runs from the conserved cysteine through the conserved F or W. D genes are given only for firm matches. Where a row states a size, it is once, few, many or the class of an expanded clone; other rows omit it.

d_call: .; clone_size: .; j_call: TRBJ2-1; cdr3_length: 15; v_call: TRBV27; cdr3_nt: TGTGCCAGCGCTTCGATGGCGGGGACCTACAATGAGCAGTTCTTC; cdr3_aa: CASASMAGTYNEQFF
d_call: .; clone_size: .; j_call: TRBJ1-1; cdr3_length: 14; v_call: TRBV14; cdr3_nt: TGTGCCAGCAGCCAAGGACGGGGGAACACTGAAGCTTTCTTT; cdr3_aa: CASSQGRGNTEAFF
d_call: .; clone_size: .; j_call: TRBJ2-5; cdr3_length: 15; v_call: TRBV6-6; cdr3_nt: TGTGCCAGCAGTTCAATCAGAGGAGGGAAGGAGACCCAGTACTTC; cdr3_aa: CASSSIRGGKETQYF
d_call: .; clone_size: .; j_call: TRBJ2-1; cdr3_length: 15; v_call: TRBV10-3; cdr3_nt: TGTGCCATCAGTGAGGCGCCCCCTCGGGACACTGAGCAGTTCTTC; cdr3_aa: CAISEAPPRDTEQFF
d_call: TRBD1; clone_size: few; j_call: TRBJ1-1; cdr3_length: 13; v_call: TRBV12-5; cdr3_nt: TGTGCTAGTTCTTGGACAGGGTACACTGAAGCTTTCTTT; cdr3_aa: CASSWTGYTEAFF
d_call: TRBD1; clone_size: .; j_call: TRBJ1-5; cdr3_length: 15; v_call: TRBV5-6; cdr3_nt: TGTGCCAGCAGCTTCGAGGGGGCTAGCAATCAGCCCCAGCATTTT; cdr3_aa: CASSFEGASNQPQHF
d_call: .; clone_size: .; j_call: TRBJ2-3; cdr3_length: 17; v_call: TRBV4-1; cdr3_nt: TGCGCCAGCAGCCAAGTTTTGCGACAGTTAAACACAGATACGCAGTATTTT; cdr3_aa: CASSQVLRQLNTDTQYF
d_call: .; clone_size: .; j_call: TRBJ2-2; cdr3_length: 14; v_call: TRBV6-5; cdr3_nt: TGTGCCAGCAGGACAATGAAGGACTACGGGGAGCTGTTTTTT; cdr3_aa: CASRTMKDYGELFF
d_call: .; clone_size: once; j_call: TRBJ2-1; cdr3_length: 24; v_call: TRBV12-5; cdr3_nt: TGTGCTAGTGGTTTGGTAAAGACAGGTCAGGGAGTGATGAGGGATGGGGGCTCCTACAATGAGCAGTTCTTC; cdr3_aa: CASGLVKTGQGVMRDGGSYNEQFF
d_call: TRBD1; clone_size: once; j_call: TRBJ1-4; cdr3_length: 15; v_call: TRBV10-1; cdr3_nt: TGCGCCAGCACAGGGGGCACCACAACTAATGAAAAACTGTTTTTT; cdr3_aa: CASTGGTTTNEKLFF
d_call: .; clone_size: .; j_call: TRBJ2-1; cdr3_length: 15; v_call: TRBV5-5; cdr3_nt: TGTGCCAGCAGCTTGGCAAGACAGCTTGTTGGTGAGCAGTTCTTC; cdr3_aa: CASSLARQLVGEQFF
d_call: .; clone_size: .; j_call: TRBJ2-7; cdr3_length: 12; v_call: TRBV7-2; cdr3_nt: TGTGCCAGCAGCCTTAGCGTCTACGAGCAGTACTTC; cdr3_aa: CASSLSVYEQYF
d_call: TRBD2; clone_size: .; j_call: TRBJ2-7; cdr3_length: 16; v_call: TRBV4-1; cdr3_nt: TGCGCCAGCAGCCAAGATGGTGGACTAGCGGCCTACGAGCAGTACTTC; cdr3_aa: CASSQDGGLAAYEQYF
d_call: .; clone_size: .; j_call: TRBJ2-7; cdr3_length: 13; v_call: TRBV27; cdr3_nt: TGTGCCAGCAGTTTTCGTGGAGGGTTCGAGCAGTACTTC; cdr3_aa: CASSFRGGFEQYF
d_call: .; clone_size: .; j_call: TRBJ2-2; cdr3_length: 12; v_call: TRBV18; cdr3_nt: TGTGCCAGCTCAACGGACACCGGGGAGCTGTTTTTT; cdr3_aa: CASSTDTGELFF
d_call: .; clone_size: .; j_call: TRBJ2-1; cdr3_length: 15; v_call: TRBV27; cdr3_nt: TGTGCCAGCAGGCCCTCTTGGAGCTCCTACAATGAGCAGTTCTTC; cdr3_aa: CASRPSWSSYNEQFF
d_call: TRBD1; clone_size: .; j_call: TRBJ1-4; cdr3_length: 13; v_call: TRBV5-6; cdr3_nt: TGTGCCAGCAGCTTCTCACCACAGGGGGCCCTGTTTTTT; cdr3_aa: CASSFSPQGALFF
d_call: .; clone_size: .; j_call: TRBJ2-1; cdr3_length: 14; v_call: TRBV18; cdr3_nt: TGTGCCAGCTCACCAACCCGCGGGCTCAATGAGCAGTTCTTC; cdr3_aa: CASSPTRGLNEQFF
d_call: TRBD2; clone_size: .; j_call: TRBJ2-3; cdr3_length: 17; v_call: TRBV5-1; cdr3_nt: TGCGCCAGCAGCTTGGGGGGACTAGCGGGAGGCACAGATACGCAGTATTTT; cdr3_aa: CASSLGGLAGGTDTQYF
d_call: TRBD2; clone_size: .; j_call: TRBJ2-2; cdr3_length: 17; v_call: TRBV7-2; cdr3_nt: TGTGCCAGCAGCCCAACTAGCGGGAGGGCCCTCAGCGGGGAGCTGTTTTTT; cdr3_aa: CASSPTSGRALSGELFF
d_call: TRBD1; clone_size: .; j_call: TRBJ1-5; cdr3_length: 15; v_call: TRBV10-1; cdr3_nt: TGCGCCAGCAGTGAAAGGACAGGGGTTAGTCAGCCCCAGCATTTT; cdr3_aa: CASSERTGVSQPQHF
d_call: .; clone_size: .; j_call: TRBJ1-1; cdr3_length: 14; v_call: TRBV28; cdr3_nt: TGTGCCAGCAGTCAGACAGTGCAGAACACTGAAGCTTTCTTT; cdr3_aa: CASSQTVQNTEAFF
d_call: TRBD2; clone_size: .; j_call: TRBJ2-1; cdr3_length: 18; v_call: TRBV5-4; cdr3_nt: TGTGCCAGCAGCCCATTCCCAATACTAGCGGGAGGGCCCAATGAGCAGTTCTTC; cdr3_aa: CASSPFPILAGGPNEQFF
d_call: .; clone_size: .; j_call: TRBJ2-7; cdr3_length: 15; v_call: TRBV6-5; cdr3_nt: TGTGCCAGCAGTGCTGACAGTAGGGGTTTGTACGAGCAGTACTTC; cdr3_aa: CASSADSRGLYEQYF
d_call: TRBD2; clone_size: once; j_call: TRBJ2-3; cdr3_length: 16; v_call: TRBV5-1; cdr3_nt: TGCGCCAGCAGCCCTCGGACTAGCGGGATCACAGATACGCAGTATTTT; cdr3_aa: CASSPRTSGITDTQYF
d_call: TRBD1; clone_size: .; j_call: TRBJ1-3; cdr3_length: 14; v_call: TRBV2; cdr3_nt: TGTGCCAGCCTGACAGGGAAGGACGGGGACACCATATATTTT; cdr3_aa: CASLTGKDGDTIYF
d_call: TRBD2; clone_size: .; j_call: TRBJ2-2; cdr3_length: 15; v_call: TRBV7-9; cdr3_nt: TGTGCCACTGGCGGGGGTAGCGGCAACACCGGGGAGCTGTTTTTT; cdr3_aa: CATGGGSGNTGELFF
d_call: .; clone_size: .; j_call: TRBJ2-1; cdr3_length: 13; v_call: TRBV19; cdr3_nt: TGTGCCAGTAGTTCCGTCGTATACAATGAGCAGTTCTTC; cdr3_aa: CASSSVVYNEQFF
d_call: .; clone_size: .; j_call: TRBJ2-2; cdr3_length: 15; v_call: TRBV4-1; cdr3_nt: TGCGCCAGCAGCCCTCCATCCGGGGACACCGGGGAGCTGTTTTTT; cdr3_aa: CASSPPSGDTGELFF
d_call: .; clone_size: .; j_call: TRBJ2-2; cdr3_length: 18; v_call: TRBV21-1; cdr3_nt: TGTGCCAGCCGTCTTAGCGGGGAGAGGTTTACGAACACCGGGGAGCTGTTTTTT; cdr3_aa: CASRLSGERFTNTGELFF
d_call: .; clone_size: .; j_call: TRBJ1-1; cdr3_length: 16; v_call: TRBV5-6; cdr3_nt: TGTGCCAGCACCTTTGGGCTCCGGGGACTTGACACTGAAGCTTTCTTT; cdr3_aa: CASTFGLRGLDTEAFF
d_call: TRBD2; clone_size: .; j_call: TRBJ2-1; cdr3_length: 19; v_call: TRBV7-3; cdr3_nt: TGTGCCAGCAGCTTGTGGGGTTCCGGGACTAGCGGGAGGTACAATGAGCAGTTCTTC; cdr3_aa: CASSLWGSGTSGRYNEQFF